Following are 24 T cell receptor beta chains from one sample sequenced in a study of HIV-infected patients and healthy controls. Around 500 ng RNA was reverse transcribed with alpha and beta constant-region primers. Separate chain-specific third strand synthesis with multiplexing indices produced the alpha and beta libraries. TCRdb used MiXCR to reprocess the 5' RACE reads, holding one entry per CDR3 protein. The data contain 8,000 to 8,500 distinct CDR3 sequences, 6.5% to 7.5% of them singletons. Follow-up blood was drawn about 14 weeks, roughly three months, after antiretroviral therapy began. Whole blood was used without fractionation, so all unsorted peripheral T cells were included. Here the sequenced sample was blood, taken during antiretroviral therapy. The source is an adult with HIV infection.

This clonotype was seen ten or more times. Found in a library prepared for alpha chains, this beta chain is an off-target read, and its abundance has little meaning. V and J are TRBV5-1 and TRBJ2-1, with TRBD1 identical over 11 bases. The CDR3 covers 15 residues. The junction had 2 bases not matched to a gene; V was cut back by 4 bases and J by 2 bases. The germline gives CDR1 SGHRS, CDR2 YFSETQ. The CDR3 nucleotides read TGCGCCAGCAGCACGGGACAGGGGGCCTACAATGAGCAGTTCTTC. Protein product: CASSTGQGAYNEQFF.

Comments on this clonotype: This beta chain is an unintended read in a library built for alpha chains; its size means little. The rearrangement links TRBV7-2 to TRBJ2-7; maybe TRBD2 (6 bases). V dropped 8 bases and J dropped 3 bases, with 20 bases sitting between them. Germline V lookup: CDR1 SGHTA, CDR2 FQGNSA. The CDR3 consists of 15 residues. This CDR3 reads CASSPAGPTDYEQYF. CDR3 bases: TGTGCCAGCTCCCCAGCGGGCCCAACTGACTACGAGCAGTACTTC.

This clonotype was seen ten or more times. Because this beta chain is a stray read in a library intended to capture alpha chains, its abundance should not be given much weight. The gene calls are TRBV30 and TRBJ2-1, with D unclear. The CDR3 sequence is 12 residues long. CDR1 and CDR2 (germline): GTSNPN, SVGIG (reference sequence). V was pared by 3 bases and J by 4 bases, with 7 bases between. The CDR3 nucleotides read TGTGCCTGGAGGACTTTTTACAATGAGCAGTTCTTC. Amino acids: CAWRTFYNEQFF.

By share, this clonotype counts as medium-sized. This beta chain is a stray sequence in a library constructed for alpha chains; its clone size is not meaningful. V gene TRBV9 combines with J gene TRBJ2-1; D is ambiguous. V lost 4 bases and J 6 bases, leaving 8 bases between the germline ends. The CDR3 is 12 residues long. The germline gives CDR1 SGDLS, CDR2 YYNGEE. The CDR3 coding sequence is TGTGCCAGCAGCCTAAGTTTCAATGAGCAGTTCTTC. It specifies CASSLSFNEQFF.

This clonotype showed up many times. This beta chain is an off-target read within a library intended for alpha chains, so its frequency means little. The rearrangement joins TRBV2 to TRBJ2-3; perhaps TRBD2 as D (7 bases). CDR3 size: 17 residues. Trimming shortened V by 8 bases and J by 2 bases, and 23 bases separated the two germline ends. Looked up from germline, CDR1 is SNHLY and CDR2 is FYNNEI. CDR3 in DNA: TGTGCCAGCTTGTCCCTCGGGGAGGGGACATCCACAGATACGCAGTATTTT. Translation gives CASLSLGEGTSTDTQYF. The complete variable domain, with remaining parts taken from reference TRBV2 and TRBJ2-3, reads EPEVTQTPSHQVTQMGQEVILRCVPISNHLYFYWYRQILGQKVEFLVSFYNNEISEKSEIFDDQFSVERPDGSNFTLKIRSTKLEDSAMYFCASLSLGEGTSTDTQYFGPGTRLTVL.

This clonotype was detected ten times or more. Being off target in a library aimed at alpha chains, this beta chain has a size of little meaning. The rearrangement uses TRBV7-2 and TRBJ2-7, with TRBD1 matching over 7 bases. Per germline, CDR1 SGHTA and CDR2 FQGNSA. With 0 bases clipped from V and 3 bases from J, the junction kept 2 bases outside the gene matches. There are 14 residues in the CDR3. The CDR3 spells CASSLAGQFYEQYF. The CDR3 region has the DNA TGTGCCAGCAGCTTAGCGGGACAGTTCTACGAGCAGTACTTC.

This clonotype was recorded many times. This beta chain slipped into a library made for alpha chains as a stray read, so its size is not meaningful. As DNA, the CDR3 is TGTGCCAGCAGTTCTCCGACAGGGGATGTTAAGGCTTTCTTT. It codes for CASSSPTGDVKAFF. The V and J genes are TRBV28 and TRBJ1-1; 8 nucleotides align to TRBD1. The J segment lost 11 bases and the V segment lost 4 bases, leaving 12 bases of the junction unmatched. The CDR3 runs 14 residues. The V gene's germline CDR1 is MDHEN and CDR2 SYDVKM.

This clonotype showed up many times. This beta chain represents an off-target read in a library built for alpha chains; its size is of limited meaning. V gene TRBV28 combines with J gene TRBJ2-3; D ambiguous. The germline V gene encodes CDR1 MDHEN and CDR2 SYDVKM. This CDR3 has 10 residues. V shed 10 bases and J shed 6 bases, with 8 bases lying between them. Here the CDR3 DNA reads TGTGCCACCCTGAGGGATACGCAGTATTTT. Amino acids: CATLRDTQYF.

By share, this clonotype counts as medium-sized (0.01 to 0.1%). This beta chain is a stray sequence in a library constructed for alpha chains; its clone size is not meaningful. The chain couples TRBV13 to TRBJ2-1; no clear D gene. Trimming cost V 4 bases and J 8 bases, with 6 bases left between them. The germline V gene has CDR1 PRHDT and CDR2 FYEKMQ (reference sequence). This CDR3 has 11 amino acids. The CDR3 nucleotides read TGTGCCAGCAGCTCTAGGGATGAGCAGTTCTTC. Residues: CASSSRDEQFF.

This clonotype is categorized as medium-sized (0.01 to 0.1%). This beta chain came through as a stray read in a library set up for alpha chains, and its size says little. This sequence joins TRBV5-1 and TRBJ2-1; D is undetermined. The germline gives CDR1 SGHRS, CDR2 YFSETQ. The CDR3 is 11 residues long. V lost 1 base to trimming and J lost 5 bases, with 1 base between them. DNA for the CDR3: TGCGCCAGCAGCTTGAACAATGAGCAGTTCTTC. Translating gives CASSLNNEQFF.

This clonotype was seen many times. Because this beta chain is a stray read in a library intended to capture alpha chains, its abundance should not be given much weight. This chain uses TRBV6-5 with TRBJ2-1, with 8 bases that match TRBD2. The CDR3 consists of 15 residues. Per germline, CDR1 MNHEY and CDR2 SVGAGI. V trimming: 5 bases; J trimming: 4 bases; junction bases outside the gene matches: 7. Written as DNA, the CDR3 is TGTGCCAGCAGTCGAGCGGGAGCGTTGTACAATGAGCAGTTCTTC. Translation: CASSRAGALYNEQFF.

By sample fraction, this clonotype is medium-sized. The library was designed around alpha chains, so this beta chain is a stray read whose abundance carries little weight. The chain joins TRBV11-2 to TRBJ2-5; D may be TRBD1 (6 bases). The V and J ends lost 5 bases and 1 base respectively, with 17 bases between them. Germline V lookup: CDR1 SGHAT, CDR2 FQNNGV. The CDR3 length is 16 residues. CDR3 nucleotide sequence: TGTGCCAGCAGCCGCAGTCCGGGACAACTCCAAGAGACCCAGTACTTC. Translating gives CASSRSPGQLQETQYF.

By frequency in the sample, this clonotype is medium-sized. The library was designed around alpha chains, so this beta chain is a stray read whose abundance carries little weight. This rearrangement joins TRBV28 to TRBJ2-5; D could derive from TRBD1 or TRBD2 (5 bases each). The germline gives CDR1 MDHEN, CDR2 SYDVKM. Trimming left V 2 bases short and J 2 bases short, with 12 bases between. CDR3 length: 15 amino acids. CDR3 sequence reads: CASSLTGALQETQYF. CDR3 DNA: TGTGCCAGCAGTTTAACCGGGGCGCTTCAAGAGACCCAGTACTTC.

This clonotype has ten or more counts. This beta chain represents an off-target read in a library built for alpha chains; its size is of limited meaning. The chain employs TRBV20-1 and TRBJ2-3; TRBD2 matches at 11 bases. Germline V gene sequence: CDR1 DFQATT, CDR2 SNEGSKA (reference sequence). V lost 5 bases and J lost 4; bases outside the gene matches: 5. The CDR3 has 14 amino acids. DNA for the CDR3: TGCAGTGCTGTTAGCGGGGGGGCATCAGATACGCAGTATTTT. It yields the protein CSAVSGGASDTQYF.

Concerning this clonotype itself: This beta chain is a stray read from a library made for alpha chains; its abundance is not meaningful. This chain joins TRBV29-1 and TRBJ2-7; D tentatively reads TRBD1 or TRBD2 (6 bases each). Trimming left V 3 bases short and J 7 bases short, with 16 bases between. The length of the CDR3 is 13 residues. CDR1 is SQVTM and CDR2 is ANQGSEA in the germline V gene. The CDR3 DNA is TGCAGCGTTGAGCCAGTCGGGGGCGGGGAGCAGTACTTC. Residues: CSVEPVGGGEQYF.

This clonotype counts as medium-sized. This beta chain was picked up by a library intended for alpha chains and is off target, so its count carries little meaning. V and J are TRBV12-3 or TRBV12-4 and TRBJ2-7; 7 nucleotides align to TRBD1. The ends lost 6 bases at V and 3 bases at J; junction bases unmatched: 2. This CDR3 is built from 12 residues. DNA for the CDR3: TGTGCCAGCAGGGGACAGAACTACGAGCAGTACTTC. It specifies CASRGQNYEQYF.

By share, this clonotype counts as medium-sized. For a library built for alpha chains, this beta chain is a stray read; little rests on its size. The chain carries TRBV5-1 and TRBJ2-2; 8 positions agree with TRBD2. CDR1 is SGHRS, CDR2 YFSETQ, per germline. V shed 1 base, J shed 4 bases, and the junction held 6 bases outside the gene matches. The CDR3 is made up of 16 amino acids. The CDR3 DNA reads TGCGCCAGCAGCTTGTTGGGACTAGAGGTCACCGGGGAGCTGTTTTTT. Translation gives CASSLLGLEVTGELFF.

To note about this clonotype: Found in a library prepared for alpha chains, this beta chain is an off-target read, and its abundance has little meaning. The rearrangement links TRBV2 to TRBJ2-2; a weak D match, TRBD1 (5 bases). Trimming shortened V by 8 bases and J by 4 bases, and 20 bases separated the two germline ends. The germline V gene has CDR1 SNHLY and CDR2 FYNNEI. The CDR3 length is 16 residues. The CDR3 sequence: CASLSSTDGITGELFF. Here the CDR3 DNA reads TGTGCCAGCCTATCCTCGACAGATGGCATCACCGGGGAGCTGTTTTTT.

This clonotype is classed as medium-sized. Found in a library prepared for alpha chains, this beta chain is an off-target read, and its abundance has little meaning. The chain couples TRBV20-1 to TRBJ2-2; D unresolved. Between the trimmed V and J ends, which lost 1 base and 5 bases, there was a span of 8 bases. CDR3 length: 13 residues. Germline-derived CDR1 and CDR2 are DFQATT and SNEGSKA (reference sequence). The CDR3 coding sequence is TGCAGTGCTAGAGTTGCCGGGACCGGGGAGCTGTTTTTT. This encodes CSARVAGTGELFF.

This clonotype ranks as medium-sized. With the library built for alpha chains, this beta chain is off target and its frequency is not meaningful. The rearrangement joins TRBV28 to TRBJ2-7; TRBD1 is a possible D gene (6 bases). With 6 bases removed from V and 6 bases from J, the gap between germline ends came to 18 bases. The germline CDR1 and CDR2 sequences are MDHEN and SYDVKM. This CDR3 has 14 residues. The CDR3 region has the DNA TGTGCCAGCAGAATGAGCCCCGGACAGCTCGAGCAGTACTTC. Protein product: CASRMSPGQLEQYF.

There are a few counts of this clonotype. The size of this beta chain means little, since it is a stray read in a library made for alpha chains. The CDR3 DNA reads as TGTGCCAGCAGAGTAGCCCCGGGGGGCCTTGAGACCCAGTACTTC. It yields the protein CASRVAPGGLETQYF. The V and J genes are TRBV7-6 and TRBJ2-5, with a weak D call TRBD2 (7 bases). V was pared by 6 bases and J by 5 bases, with 19 bases between. Looked up from germline, CDR1 is SGHVS and CDR2 is FNYEAQ. The CDR3 is 15 amino acids.

This clonotype is categorized as medium-sized. This beta chain represents an off-target read in a library built for alpha chains; its size is of limited meaning. The gene calls are TRBV2 and TRBJ2-7, with 10 bases matching TRBD1. J lost 2 bases, V lost 10 bases, and 5 bases had no gene match. Germline CDR1 reads SNHLY; CDR2 reads FYNNEI. The CDR3 sequence is 13 residues long. The CDR3: CATSGTGAYEQYF. Written as DNA, the CDR3 is TGTGCCACCTCCGGGACAGGGGCCTACGAGCAGTACTTC.

This clonotype occurred a few times. Since the library was made to target alpha chains, this beta chain is a stray read and its abundance is not meaningful. The rearrangement joins TRBV7-9 to TRBJ2-1; TRBD2 matches 11 bases. This CDR3 comprises 16 residues. The germline gives CDR1 SEHNR, CDR2 FQNEAQ (reference sequence). The ends lost 4 bases at V and 4 bases at J; junction bases unmatched: 6. Here the CDR3 DNA reads TGTGCCAGCAGCTCCCCACTAGCGGGGGTTTACAATGAGCAGTTCTTC. It translates to CASSSPLAGVYNEQFF.

This clonotype was seen ten or more times. A library made for alpha chains picked up this beta chain off target, so its size means little. J is TRBJ2-1 and V is TRBV6-2 or TRBV6-3; tentatively, D is TRBD1 or TRBD2 (7 bases each). Germline values: CDR1 MNHEY, CDR2 SVGEGT. V was clipped by 5 bases and J by 3 bases, with 23 bases between them. This CDR3 is built from 18 residues. The CDR3 loop reads CASSPIGGRDYLYNEQFF. CDR3 nucleotides: TGTGCCAGCAGTCCGATAGGGGGCCGGGACTACCTCTACAATGAGCAGTTCTTC.